This entry is about one T cell receptor beta chain. The CDR3 is 14 amino acids. CDR1 is SGHTA, CDR2 FQGNSA, per germline. With V trimmed by 5 bases and J by 6 bases, 7 bases remained unmatched. TCRdb's table, derived via immunoSEQ multiplex PCR, lists solely in-frame clones and lacks some. The table records about 88,000 clones, about 82% of them present only once. The source of the sample is a study of blood T cell repertoires in COVID-19. Across the study: COVID-19 samples, acute and convalescent, were from the United States, Italy and Spain.

The clonotype originates from a human donor in a cohort sampled during active COVID-19. Sequencing used peripheral blood. The rearrangement uses TRBV7-2 and TRBJ1-2, with 9 bases lining up with TRBD1. The CDR3 nucleotides are TGTGCCAGCAGCGCAGACAGGGGGGCTGATGGCTACACCTTC. Protein: CASSADRGADGYTF.